This TCR beta chain comes out of a study of CD8+ T cells in alopecia areata. Stated treatment: oral pan-JAK inhibitor, 5-10 mg twice daily. Losses at the gene ends were 4 bases for V and 3 bases for J; bases not matched to a gene: 4. Germline CDR1 reads SGHRS; CDR2 reads YFSETQ. The CDR3 runs to 14 residues. Following RNA extraction, reverse transcription yielded cDNA that acted as the sequencing template. Assay: immunoSEQ multiplex PCR; the TCRdb copy retains only in-frame clones and omits some. The sample includes 200,000 to 250,000 clones, under 60% of them seen just once. The sequence was collected from a human donor with alopecia areata. The chain links TRBV5-1 to TRBJ1-5; 7 nucleotides agree with TRBD1. The material sequenced was CD4+ T cells sorted from blood, taken at week 4, from a patient treated with tofacitinib. CDR3 protein: CASSETGDNQPQHF. CDR3 bases: TGCGCCAGCAGCGAAACAGGGGACAATCAGCCCCAGCATTTT. The full variable domain, completed using reference TRBV5-1 and TRBJ1-5, is KAGVTQTPRYLIKTRGQQVTLSCSPISGHRSVSWYQQTPGQGLQFLFEYFSETQRNKGNFPGRFSGRQFSNSRSEMNVSTLELGDSALYLCASSETGDNQPQHFGDGTRLSIL.